Detailed here is one TCR beta chain. This specimen comes from a study of blood T cell repertoires in COVID-19. Looking at the study overall: Sources were T cells, B-cell-depleted T cells, or PBMCs; the material itself was cDNA or gDNA.

Trimming at V came to 6 bases and at J to 7 bases, leaving 14 bases not matched to a gene. Germline CDR1 ENHRY, CDR2 SYGVKD. CDR3 length: 15 residues. Original processing notes: The assay estimated nucleated cells by amplifying reference gene primers. Using immunoSEQ multiplex PCR, the repertoire was profiled, and TCRdb retains in-frame clones only, with some absent. V, J and clone size derive from that table, while D and trimming were established from the DNA sequence. The repertoire holds some 150,000 clones, with 70% to 90% as singletons. This receptor was obtained from a man aged 35 to 55 with acute or convalescent COVID-19. The sample consisted of peripheral blood. The chain recombines TRBV10-3 with TRBJ1-2, with 7 bases aligning to TRBD1. The CDR3 sequence: CAISDLTGPGVGYTF. The CDR3 bases are TGTGCCATCAGCGATTTGACAGGGCCGGGGGTTGGCTACACCTTC.